The rows below give T cell receptor beta chains drawn from one sample of a study of molecular identifiers for immune sequencing clone quantification. TCRdb reprocessed the PCR reads with MiXCR, giving one entry per CDR3 protein. Of about 100,000 distinct CDR3 sequences listed, 20% to 25% are singletons. What was sequenced was naive CD8+ T cells from blood, with Jurkat cell RNA spiked in. These receptors were taken from a human donor in good health. Some libraries in this study had Jurkat cell RNA spiked in. The conserved cysteine and the conserved F or W are not part of the CDR3 here. Clone size is shown for a subset of rows, as once, few, many or a class of expanded clone.

clone_size j_call v_call cdr3_aa
many TRBJ2-3 TRBV29-1 SVEGGATSTDTQY
many TRBJ2-7 TRBV5-5 ASSLTGGGLYEQY
many TRBJ2-3 TRBV5-4 ASSLARGAGTDTQY
many TRBJ1-5 TRBV12-5 ASAYAGQPQH
many TRBJ2-7 TRBV2 ASRIRAAGYEQY
many TRBJ2-3 TRBV5-4 ASSFTGHTDTQY
. TRBJ2-1 TRBV4-1 ASSKAGNEQF
many TRBJ2-3 TRBV6-5 ASSQREPSTDTQY
. TRBJ2-2 TRBV5-6 ASSMDDRDTETGELF
many TRBJ2-3 TRBV7-9 ASSPADGSMDTQY
many TRBJ2-3 TRBV6-2/TRBV6-3 ASRILRGDTQY
many TRBJ1-4 TRBV4-3 ASSQDAWGPTNEKLF
few TRBJ2-3 TRBV6-2/TRBV6-3 ASSSFGPGGVTDTQY
. TRBJ2-6 TRBV14 ASSQEIMANVLT
. TRBJ2-7 TRBV7-2 ASRGTVGSYEQY
few TRBJ2-7 TRBV28 ASSSGLASYERY
. TRBJ1-1 TRBV7-9 ASSLGGGQIGTEAF
many TRBJ1-1 TRBV7-2 ASSFSTGGATEAF
few TRBJ2-1 TRBV2 ASTVRGDEQF
many TRBJ1-1 TRBV6-5 ASSLGTSTEAF
. TRBJ1-4 TRBV6-2/TRBV6-3 ASSYSANEKLF
few TRBJ1-1 TRBV4-2 ASSQPTREAVNTEAF
. TRBJ1-4 TRBV11-3 ASSPRYGGTNEKLF
many TRBJ2-3 TRBV2 ASSEYPHGLAGDTDTQY
many TRBJ1-1 TRBV7-9 ASRSGLDTEAF
many TRBJ2-7 TRBV7-9 ASSHRGTPYEQY
many TRBJ2-3 TRBV7-9 ASSTKLDLTDTQY
many TRBJ2-3 TRBV5-1 ASSILLAGGTDTQY
many TRBJ2-7 TRBV27 ASRRGTSPSYEQY
many TRBJ2-7 TRBV6-5 ASSYGVVGEQY
many TRBJ2-3 TRBV12-3/TRBV12-4 ASSFGGGQDTQY
. TRBJ2-5 TRBV7-6 ACSLVLAGDRYQETQY
many TRBJ2-1 TRBV7-2 ASSPLAGGFNEQF
many TRBJ2-1 TRBV20-1 SARGRTSGGAQNEQF
. TRBJ2-2 TRBV9 ASSGAGGMNTGELF
few TRBJ2-2 TRBV4-3 ASSQGWQAAGELF
. TRBJ1-1 TRBV27 ASSWIEGMNTEAF
few TRBJ2-7 TRBV2 ASSDRIRSYEQY
many TRBJ2-7 TRBV5-4 ASSSDRGISEQY
many TRBJ2-3 TRBV3-1 ARRWTSWWTDTQY
many TRBJ2-1 TRBV6-2/TRBV6-3 ASSYSGGIDEQF
once TRBJ2-1 TRBV7-9 ASSPTGGIYNKQF
few TRBJ2-2 TRBV28 ASSLLARNTGELF
. TRBJ2-1 TRBV5-3 ASSLGGGRSSYNEQF